The 18 T cell receptor beta chains reported below all come from one sample, sequenced in a study of cytomegalovirus exposure and HLA in healthy donors. Here immunoSEQ multiplex PCR was the method, and the copy in TCRdb shows in-frame clones only, minus some. The sample carries approximately 300,000 clones, around 90% recorded once. The specimen sequenced was PBMCs. These TCRs come from a woman in her 30s in good health and CMV-seropositive.

The chain is built from TRBV7-9 and TRBJ2-7; D gene ambiguous. The V end was cut by 3 bases, the J end by 7 bases, with 13 bases between. CDR3 length equals 13 residues. Germline values: CDR1 SEHNR, CDR2 FQNEAQ (reference sequence). CDR3 loop: CASSLELLREQYF. CDR3 coding DNA: TGTGCCAGCAGCTTGGAACTCCTCCGGGAGCAGTACTTC.

This clone was seen once. V is TRBV11-2 and J is TRBJ2-3; 10 positions agree with TRBD2. V was pared by 3 bases and J by 0 bases, with 9 bases of the junction left unmatched. Germline assignment: CDR1 SGHAT and CDR2 FQNNGV. The CDR3 is 18 residues long. CDR3 protein: CASSLSLAGALSTDTQYF. The CDR3 bases are TGTGCCAGCAGCTTGAGTCTAGCGGGGGCCTTAAGCACAGATACGCAGTATTTT.

The V and J genes are TRBV5-1 and TRBJ2-3; D might be TRBD1 (6 bases). The germline gives CDR1 SGHRS, CDR2 YFSETQ. The V end lost 0 bases, the J end lost 1 base, and 6 bases lay between the germline ends. This CDR3 is built from 14 residues. The CDR3 loop reads CASSLGTGTDTQYF. The CDR3, as DNA: TGCGCCAGCAGCTTGGGGACAGGCACAGATACGCAGTATTTT.

The chain couples TRBV4-2 to TRBJ2-3, with 9 bases identical to TRBD2. This CDR3 contains 15 residues. V lost 4 bases, J lost 5 bases, and 7 bases stayed unmatched. Germline-derived CDR1 and CDR2 are LGHNA and YNFKEQ. CDR3: CASSPLAGVRDTQYF. In nucleotides, the CDR3 is TGTGCCAGCAGCCCCTTAGCGGGAGTCAGAGATACGCAGTATTTT.

The rearrangement joins TRBV6-5 to TRBJ1-4; no reliable D call. The CDR3 contains 15 residues. CDR1 is MNHEY, CDR2 SVGAGI, per germline. V shed 6 bases and J shed 8 bases, with 19 bases lying between them. As DNA, the CDR3 is TGTGCCAGCAGCCCCAGGACCCCAGGATCCGAAAAACTGTTTTTT. Protein sequence: CASSPRTPGSEKLFF.

The chain combines TRBV2 with TRBJ2-1; D is perhaps TRBD1 (6 bases). There are 14 residues in the CDR3. The ends were cut back, 6 bases at V and 8 bases at J, with 17 bases in the middle. Germline values: CDR1 SNHLY, CDR2 FYNNEI. The CDR3 loop reads CASSGDEGDDEQFF. CDR3 DNA: TGTGCCAGCAGCGGCGACGAGGGGGACGATGAGCAGTTCTTC.

The genes are TRBV7-2 and TRBJ1-3; D unclear. CDR3 length: 17 residues. The germline V and J ends were trimmed by 1 base and 0 bases, with 13 bases remaining between them. Germline V CDR1 and CDR2: SGHTA, FQGNSA. CDR3 loop: CASSLDRPRSSGNTIYF. The CDR3 coding sequence is TGTGCCAGCAGCTTAGACCGTCCTCGGAGCTCTGGAAACACCATATATTTT.

The V gene is TRBV6-5, the J gene TRBJ1-4; D gene unclear. The ends were cut back, 4 bases at V and 5 bases at J, with 8 bases in the middle. The CDR3 is 13 amino acids. Germline-derived CDR1 and CDR2 are MNHEY and SVGAGI. CDR3 DNA: TGTGCCAGCAGTTTTGGACCGAATGAAAAACTGTTTTTT. It yields the protein CASSFGPNEKLFF.

The chain links TRBV27 to TRBJ2-5; 10 bases are a match to TRBD2. Germline V gene data show CDR1 as MNHEY and CDR2 as SMNVEV (reference sequence). After removal of 6 bases from V and 2 bases from J, the junction contained 6 bases not matched to a gene. CDR3 length: 15 amino acids. The CDR3 nucleotides are TGTGCCAGCAGGCGAGCGGGGGGGTTACAAGAGACCCAGTACTTC. Translated, it gives CASRRAGGLQETQYF.

The chain combines TRBV29-1 with TRBJ2-3, with unresolved D. CDR1 SQVTM and CDR2 ANQGSEA come from the germline V gene. The CDR3 has 11 amino acids. CDR3 DNA sequence: TGCACCATTGTTCTCCCAGATACGCAGTATTTT. Translated: CTIVLPDTQYF.

This clone was seen just once. The V gene is TRBV18, the J gene TRBJ2-5; the match to TRBD1 covers 8 bases. Germline V lookup: CDR1 KGHSH, CDR2 LQKENI. This CDR3 spans 15 amino acids. After removal of 4 bases from V and 5 bases from J, the junction contained 9 bases not matched to a gene. CDR3 region: CASSRGQGFSETQYF. The CDR3, as DNA: TGTGCCAGCTCACGAGGACAGGGTTTCTCCGAGACCCAGTACTTC.

This chain connects TRBV9 to TRBJ2-7; D is ambiguous. CDR1 and CDR2 (germline): SGDLS, YYNGEE. V was shortened by 0 bases and J by 4 bases, with 17 bases between the two germline ends. This CDR3 has 16 amino acids. This chain's CDR3 is CASSVGSSQGIYEQYF. The CDR3 DNA is TGTGCCAGCAGCGTAGGGAGTAGCCAAGGCATATACGAGCAGTACTTC.

The V call is TRBV7-8, the J call TRBJ1-5; no clear D gene. CDR3 length equals 15 residues. V lost 3 bases, J lost 3 bases, and 12 bases lay in between. Germline lookup yields CDR1 SGHVS and CDR2 FQNEAQ. The CDR3 protein is CASSLLGTTNQPQHF. The CDR3 coding sequence is TGTGCCAGCAGCTTGTTGGGAACTACCAATCAGCCCCAGCATTTT.

The V call is TRBV6-6, the J call TRBJ1-2, with unresolved D. Trimming shortened V by 2 bases and J by 1 base, and 14 bases separated the two germline ends. This CDR3 has 16 amino acids. From germline, CDR1 is MNHNY and CDR2 SVGAGI (reference sequence). CDR3 nucleotides: TGTGCCAGCAGTTACAACCCGACTGTACTTAACTATGGCTACACCTTC. Amino acid sequence: CASSYNPTVLNYGYTF.

The sample holds one count of this clone. The gene calls are TRBV2 and TRBJ2-7; D tentatively reads TRBD1 or TRBD2 (5 bases each). The CDR3 sequence is 13 residues long. Germline V gives CDR1 SNHLY, CDR2 FYNNEI. V was shortened by 10 bases and J by 1 base, with 14 bases between the two germline ends. The CDR3 reads CATTGTESYEQYF. In nucleotides, the CDR3 is TGTGCCACCACCGGGACGGAGTCCTACGAGCAGTACTTC.

DNA for the CDR3: TGCGCCAGCAGCCAAGATCATGGAACAAAGGGGTACTTC. It specifies CASSQDHGTKGYF. The chain employs TRBV4-1 and TRBJ2-7; D gene unclear. Trimming took 0 bases from V and 12 from J, leaving 15 bases between them. The germline V gene has CDR1 MGHRA and CDR2 YSYEKL. The CDR3 extends over 13 amino acids.

The genes are TRBV2 and TRBJ2-7; TRBD2 matches at 7 bases. J gave up 3 bases and V 4 bases, and 3 bases lay outside the gene matches. The CDR3 is 13 amino acids. Germline CDR1 SNHLY, CDR2 FYNNEI. In nucleotides, the CDR3 is TGTGCCAGCAGTGCGGGACTACTCTACGAGCAGTACTTC. As protein: CASSAGLLYEQYF. Complete variable domain (other parts from reference TRBV2 and TRBJ2-7): EPEVTQTPSHQVTQMGQEVILRCVPISNHLYFYWYRQILGQKVEFLVSFYNNEISEKSEIFDDQFSVERPDGSNFTLKIRSTKLEDSAMYFCASSAGLLYEQYFGPGTRLTVT.

V gene TRBV27 combines with J gene TRBJ2-1; 9 bases align to TRBD1. V trimming: 0 bases; J trimming: 8 bases; junction bases outside the gene matches: 20. From germline, CDR1 is MNHEY and CDR2 SMNVEV (reference sequence). The CDR3 has 20 amino acids. The CDR3 sequence: CASSLSGTGKGWGTPDEQFF. DNA of the CDR3: TGTGCCAGCAGTTTATCCGGGACAGGGAAAGGCTGGGGTACTCCCGATGAGCAGTTCTTC.